This TCR beta chain was captured in a study of beta chain features in type 1 diabetes. Germline CDR1 SGDLS, CDR2 YYNGEE. The CDR3 consists of 15 residues. V lost 4 bases and J lost 7; bases outside the gene matches: 5. Whole-study results and caveats: Researchers report that Type 1 diabetes patients had moderately but significantly shorter TCRB CDR3s across all four CD4+ subsets.

This clone was counted only a few times. Antigen specificity is unknown. cDNA synthesis used the whole RNA isolate, giving expressed TCRB sequences. Only in-frame clones appear in the TCRdb table, and some are missing; sequencing was by immunoSEQ multiplex PCR. Found here are more than 250,000 clones, around 21% of them singletons; the top ten hold more than 0.025%. The V and J genes are TRBV9 and TRBJ2-1; 13 nucleotides line up with TRBD2. Sequenced: naive CD4+ T cells from blood. The receptor's source is a woman between 40 and 55 years old with type 1 diabetes. In DNA, the CDR3 is TGTGCCAGCAGCCCGGGACTAGCGGGAAGGAATGAGCAGTTCTTC. Protein sequence: CASSPGLAGRNEQFF.